This TCR beta chain was recovered during a study of shared clonotypes between healthy human individuals. Selected positively for CCR7 and CD45RO-negative, naive CD8 cells excluded terminally differentiated effector memory CD45RA+ cells. The data were produced by immunoSEQ multiplex PCR, yet TCRdb's version contains in-frame clones alone and is incomplete. Among about 2.1 million clones, 93% were seen once, and the ten largest hold 1.5% to 2%. CDR3 length: 18 residues. In germline, CDR1 is LGHNA, CDR2 YSLEER. V lost 0 bases, J lost 9 bases, and 15 bases stayed unmatched. The source of this sequence is a man between 18 and 29 years old in good health. Some clones in this sample may be carry-over from other donors' samples. The chain recombines TRBV4-3 with TRBJ2-1; TRBD2 agrees at 9 bases. Material for sequencing was naive CD8+ T cells from PBMCs. The CDR3 region is CASSQDSLSAGGFPEQFF. The DNA for the CDR3 is TGCGCCAGCAGCCAAGACTCCCTGTCGGCGGGAGGGTTTCCTGAGCAGTTCTTC.